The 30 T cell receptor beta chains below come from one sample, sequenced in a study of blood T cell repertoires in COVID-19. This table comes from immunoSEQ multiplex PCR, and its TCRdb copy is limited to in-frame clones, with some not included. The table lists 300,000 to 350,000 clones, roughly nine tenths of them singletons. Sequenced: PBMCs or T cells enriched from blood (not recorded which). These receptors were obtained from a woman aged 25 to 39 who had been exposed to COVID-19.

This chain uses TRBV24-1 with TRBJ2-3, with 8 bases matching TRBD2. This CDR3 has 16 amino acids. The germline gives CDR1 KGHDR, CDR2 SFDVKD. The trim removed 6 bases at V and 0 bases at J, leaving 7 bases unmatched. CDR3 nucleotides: TGTGCCACCAGTCGGGGGGGTTTAACTAGCACAGATACGCAGTATTTT. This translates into CATSRGGLTSTDTQYF.

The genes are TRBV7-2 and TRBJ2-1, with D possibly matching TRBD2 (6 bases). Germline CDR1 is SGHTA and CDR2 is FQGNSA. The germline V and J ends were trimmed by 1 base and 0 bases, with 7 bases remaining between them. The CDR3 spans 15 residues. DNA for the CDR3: TGTGCCAGCAGCTTAGTAGCGGTCTCCTACAATGAGCAGTTCTTC. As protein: CASSLVAVSYNEQFF.

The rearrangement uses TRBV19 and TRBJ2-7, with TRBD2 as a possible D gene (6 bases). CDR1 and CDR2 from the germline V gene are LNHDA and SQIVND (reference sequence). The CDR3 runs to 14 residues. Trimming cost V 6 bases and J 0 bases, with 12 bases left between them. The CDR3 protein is CASSRDGSSYEQYF. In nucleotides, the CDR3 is TGTGCCAGTAGCCGCGACGGGAGCTCCTACGAGCAGTACTTC.

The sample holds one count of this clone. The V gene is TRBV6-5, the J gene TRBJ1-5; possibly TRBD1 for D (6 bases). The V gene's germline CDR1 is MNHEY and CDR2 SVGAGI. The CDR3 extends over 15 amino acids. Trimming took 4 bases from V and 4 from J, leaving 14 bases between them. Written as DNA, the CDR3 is TGTGCCAGCAGTTCTCGCAGGGGAAGGAATCAGCCCCAGCATTTT. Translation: CASSSRRGRNQPQHF.

The CDR3 loop reads CASSLISGGYSEQFF. DNA of the CDR3: TGTGCCAGCAGCTTGATTAGCGGGGGCTATTCGGAGCAGTTCTTC. The chain uses TRBV5-4 and TRBJ2-1; 9 bases match TRBD2. This CDR3 has 15 amino acids. V gave up 1 base and J gave up 10 bases; unmatched junction bases: 9. In germline, CDR1 is SGHNT, CDR2 YYREEE (reference sequence).

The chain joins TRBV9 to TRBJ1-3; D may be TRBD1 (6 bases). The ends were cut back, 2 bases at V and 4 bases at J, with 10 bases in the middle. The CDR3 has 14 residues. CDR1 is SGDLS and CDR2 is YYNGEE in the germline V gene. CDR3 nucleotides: TGTGCCAGCAGCGTCGGTGACAGGGGAAACACCATATATTTT. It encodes CASSVGDRGNTIYF.

CDR3 amino acids: CASVAGTKNTEAFF. CDR3 in DNA: TGTGCCAGCGTGGCGGGCACAAAAAACACTGAAGCTTTCTTT. The chain employs TRBV6-5 and TRBJ1-1; D call uncertain. Trimming shortened V by 8 bases and J by 2 bases, and 15 bases separated the two germline ends. Per germline, CDR1 MNHEY and CDR2 SVGAGI. The CDR3 consists of 14 residues.

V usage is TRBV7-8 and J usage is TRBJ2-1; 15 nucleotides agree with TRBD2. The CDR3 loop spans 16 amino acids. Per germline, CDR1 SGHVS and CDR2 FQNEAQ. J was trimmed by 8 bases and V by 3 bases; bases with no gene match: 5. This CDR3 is CASSFGTSGGIYEQFF. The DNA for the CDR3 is TGTGCCAGCAGCTTCGGGACTAGCGGGGGGATCTATGAGCAGTTCTTC.

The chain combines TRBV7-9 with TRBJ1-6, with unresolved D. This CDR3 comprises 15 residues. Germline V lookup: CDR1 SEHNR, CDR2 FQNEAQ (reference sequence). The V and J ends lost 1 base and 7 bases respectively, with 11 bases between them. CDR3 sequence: CASSLVEGSNSPLHF. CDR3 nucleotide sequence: TGTGCCAGCAGCTTAGTGGAGGGTTCGAATTCACCCCTCCACTTT.

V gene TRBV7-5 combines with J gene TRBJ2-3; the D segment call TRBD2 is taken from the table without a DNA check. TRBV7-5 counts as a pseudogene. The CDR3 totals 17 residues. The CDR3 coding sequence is TGTGCCAGAAGTCATGGAACAGGGATCGGGAGGACAGATACGCAGTATTTT. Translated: CARSHGTGIGRTDTQYF.

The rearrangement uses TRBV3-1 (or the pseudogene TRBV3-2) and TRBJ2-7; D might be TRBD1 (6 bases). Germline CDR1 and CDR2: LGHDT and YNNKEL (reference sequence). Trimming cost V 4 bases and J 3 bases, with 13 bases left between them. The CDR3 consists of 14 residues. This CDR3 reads CASSPGTPNYEQYF. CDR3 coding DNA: TGTGCCAGCAGCCCCGGGACACCAAACTACGAGCAGTACTTC.

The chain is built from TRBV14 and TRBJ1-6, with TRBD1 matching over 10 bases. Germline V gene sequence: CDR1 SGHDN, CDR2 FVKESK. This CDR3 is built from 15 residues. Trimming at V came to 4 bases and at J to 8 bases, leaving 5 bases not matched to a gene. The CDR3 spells CASSLAGTGDSPLHF. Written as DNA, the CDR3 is TGTGCCAGCAGCCTCGCCGGGACAGGGGATTCACCCCTCCACTTT.

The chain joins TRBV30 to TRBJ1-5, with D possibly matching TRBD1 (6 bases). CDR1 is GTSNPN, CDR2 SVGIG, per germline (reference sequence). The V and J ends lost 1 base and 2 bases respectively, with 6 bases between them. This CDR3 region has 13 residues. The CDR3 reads CAWSGTGNQPQHF. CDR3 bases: TGTGCCTGGAGTGGGACAGGCAATCAGCCCCAGCATTTT.

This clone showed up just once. The DNA for the CDR3 is TGTGCCAGCAGCGGGGGAGGCTATGGCTACACCTTC. Its protein product is CASSGGGYGYTF. The rearrangement joins TRBV9 to TRBJ1-2, with D hard to call. Trimming left V 3 bases short and J 4 bases short, with 7 bases between. Germline values: CDR1 SGDLS, CDR2 YYNGEE. This CDR3 contains 12 residues.

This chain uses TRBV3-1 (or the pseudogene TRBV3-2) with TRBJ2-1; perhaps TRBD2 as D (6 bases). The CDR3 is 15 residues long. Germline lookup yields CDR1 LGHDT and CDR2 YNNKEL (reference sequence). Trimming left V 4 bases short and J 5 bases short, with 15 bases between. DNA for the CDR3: TGTGCCAGCAGCCCTCCGACTAGTGCACACAATGAGCAGTTCTTC. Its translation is CASSPPTSAHNEQFF.

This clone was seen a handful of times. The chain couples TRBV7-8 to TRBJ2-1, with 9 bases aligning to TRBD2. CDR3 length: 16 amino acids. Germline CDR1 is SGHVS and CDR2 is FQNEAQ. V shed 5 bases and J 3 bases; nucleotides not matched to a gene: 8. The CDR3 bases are TGTGCCAGCAGCCGAGCAAGCGGGGGGAACTACAATGAGCAGTTCTTC. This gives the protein CASSRASGGNYNEQFF.

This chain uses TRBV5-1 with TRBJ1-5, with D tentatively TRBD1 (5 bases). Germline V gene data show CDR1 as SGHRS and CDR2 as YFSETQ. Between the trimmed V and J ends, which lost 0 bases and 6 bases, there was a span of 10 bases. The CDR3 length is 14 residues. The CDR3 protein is CASSLGQGGQPQHF. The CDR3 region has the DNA TGCGCCAGCAGCTTGGGCCAGGGTGGTCAGCCCCAGCATTTT.

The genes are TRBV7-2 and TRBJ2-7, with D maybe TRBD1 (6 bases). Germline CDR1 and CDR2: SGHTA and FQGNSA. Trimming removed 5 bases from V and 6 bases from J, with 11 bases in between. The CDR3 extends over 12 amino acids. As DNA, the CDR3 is TGTGCCAGCAGCCCAGGGGTCGGCGAGCAGTACTTC. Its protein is CASSPGVGEQYF.

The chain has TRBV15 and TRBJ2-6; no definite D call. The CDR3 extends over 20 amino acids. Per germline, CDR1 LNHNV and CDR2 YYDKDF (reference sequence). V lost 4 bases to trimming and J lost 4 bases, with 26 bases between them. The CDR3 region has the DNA TGTGCCACCAGCACGGAAAGACCCACCCTCTACTCTAGGGGGGCCAACGTCCTGACTTTC. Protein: CATSTERPTLYSRGANVLTF.

The CDR3 DNA follows: TGCGCCAGCAGCCAAGCTATGGTACCCAATCAGCCCCAGCATTTT. This gives the protein CASSQAMVPNQPQHF. The gene calls are TRBV4-1 and TRBJ1-5; D not certain. This CDR3 has 15 amino acids. Germline values: CDR1 MGHRA, CDR2 YSYEKL. The V end lost 1 base, the J end lost 3 bases, and 10 bases lay between the germline ends.

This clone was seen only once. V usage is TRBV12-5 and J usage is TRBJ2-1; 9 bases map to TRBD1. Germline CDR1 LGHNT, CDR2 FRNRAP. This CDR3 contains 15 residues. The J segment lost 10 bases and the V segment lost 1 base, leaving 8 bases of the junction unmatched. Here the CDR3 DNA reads TGTGCTAGTGGTTTGGACCGGGACAGGGTTCAGGAGCAGTTCTTC. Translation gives CASGLDRDRVQEQFF. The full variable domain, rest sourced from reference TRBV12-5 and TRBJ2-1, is DARVTQTPRHKVTEMGQEVTMRCQPILGHNTVFWYRQTMMQGLELLAYFRNRAPLDDSGMPKDRFSAEMPDATLATLKIQPSEPRDSAVYFCASGLDRDRVQEQFFGPGTRLTVL.

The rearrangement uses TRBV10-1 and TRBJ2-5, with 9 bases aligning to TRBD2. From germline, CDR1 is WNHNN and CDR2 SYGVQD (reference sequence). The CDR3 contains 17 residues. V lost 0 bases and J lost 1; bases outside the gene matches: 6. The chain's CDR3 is CASSESLPSGVQETQYF. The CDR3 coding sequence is TGCGCCAGCAGTGAGTCGCTTCCTAGCGGGGTCCAAGAGACCCAGTACTTC.

The chain's CDR3 is CASSQGTGGYNEQFF. The CDR3 coding sequence is TGCGCCAGCAGCCAGGGGACAGGGGGATACAATGAGCAGTTCTTC. The chain links TRBV4-1 to TRBJ2-1; TRBD1 matches 11 bases. This CDR3 has 15 amino acids. Germline values: CDR1 MGHRA, CDR2 YSYEKL. The trim removed 3 bases at V and 4 bases at J, leaving 2 bases unmatched.

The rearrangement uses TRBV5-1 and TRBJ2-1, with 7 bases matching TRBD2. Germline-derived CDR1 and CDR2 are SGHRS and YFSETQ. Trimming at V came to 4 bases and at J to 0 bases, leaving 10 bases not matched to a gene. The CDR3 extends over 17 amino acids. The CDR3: CASSAFQWGGSYNEQFF. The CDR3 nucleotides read TGCGCCAGCAGCGCCTTCCAGTGGGGGGGCTCCTACAATGAGCAGTTCTTC.

As DNA, the CDR3 is TGTGCCAGCAGAGGGACAGGGGACACTGAAGCTTTCTTT. Amino acids: CASRGTGDTEAFF. This chain joins TRBV6-4 and TRBJ1-1, with 10 bases aligning to TRBD1. Per germline, CDR1 MRHNA and CDR2 SNTAGT. The CDR3 extends over 13 amino acids. V lost 6 bases to trimming and J lost 3 bases; unmatched junction nucleotides: 1.

The CDR3 coding sequence is TGCGCCAGCAGCCTGGGGTGGAGGGGCAACTATGGCTACACCTTC. Encoded protein: CASSLGWRGNYGYTF. The V call is TRBV5-1, the J call TRBJ1-2; D is perhaps TRBD1 (5 bases). CDR1 and CDR2 (germline): SGHRS, YFSETQ. The CDR3 is 15 amino acids. Trimming left V 4 bases short and J 2 bases short, with 15 bases between.

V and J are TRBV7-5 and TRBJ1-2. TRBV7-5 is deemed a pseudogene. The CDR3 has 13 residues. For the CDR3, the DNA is TGTGCCAGAAGCTTAAGCCCGAACTATGGCTACACCTTC. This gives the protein CARSLSPNYGYTF.

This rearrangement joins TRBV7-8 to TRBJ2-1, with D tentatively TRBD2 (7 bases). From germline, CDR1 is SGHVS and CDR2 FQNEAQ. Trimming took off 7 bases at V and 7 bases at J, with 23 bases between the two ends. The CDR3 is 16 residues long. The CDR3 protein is CASTPKRVGGRNEQFF. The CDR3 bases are TGTGCCAGCACGCCAAAACGGGTGGGGGGGCGGAATGAGCAGTTCTTC.

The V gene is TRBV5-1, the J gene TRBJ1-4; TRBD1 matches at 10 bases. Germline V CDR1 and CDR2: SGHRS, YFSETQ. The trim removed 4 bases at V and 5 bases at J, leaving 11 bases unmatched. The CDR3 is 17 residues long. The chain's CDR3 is CASSLTGTGALNEKLFF. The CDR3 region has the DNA TGCGCCAGCAGCCTTACCGGGACAGGGGCCCTGAATGAAAAACTGTTTTTT. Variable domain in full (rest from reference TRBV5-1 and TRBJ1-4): KAGVTQTPRYLIKTRGQQVTLSCSPISGHRSVSWYQQTPGQGLQFLFEYFSETQRNKGNFPGRFSGRQFSNSRSEMNVSTLELGDSALYLCASSLTGTGALNEKLFFGSGTQLSVL.

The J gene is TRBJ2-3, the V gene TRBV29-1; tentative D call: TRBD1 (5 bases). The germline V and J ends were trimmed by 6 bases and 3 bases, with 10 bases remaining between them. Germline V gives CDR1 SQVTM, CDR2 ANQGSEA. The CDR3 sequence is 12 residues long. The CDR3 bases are TGCAGCGTGCAGCCAGGGACAGATACGCAGTATTTT. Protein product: CSVQPGTDTQYF.